A single sample gave rise to the 29 T cell receptor beta chains below, sequenced in a study of human T cells and chemical hapten exposure. Time point specified: patch test 2, 6 weeks after DPC sensitization. Treatment indicated: therapeutic diphenylcyclopropenone sensitization with weekly scalp DPC. Each CDR3 protein gets one entry after TCRdb re-called the RACE reads with MiXCR. This sample carries approximately 350,000 distinct CDR3 sequences, about 6% of them seen once, and the ten largest clones take around 6%. Specimen: whole blood, collected in connection with sensitization to the hapten diphenylcyclopropenone (DPC). Receptors originate from a woman younger than 30 with alopecia areata. Some clones in this sample may be carry-over from other donors' samples.

This clonotype showed up many times. This chain connects TRBV29-1 to TRBJ1-2, with TRBD1 matching 10 bases. Germline V CDR1 and CDR2: SQVTM, ANQGSEA. The CDR3 covers 15 residues. Germline trimming cut 6 bases from V and 5 bases from J; bases unmatched to any gene: 12. Written as DNA, the CDR3 is TGCAGCGTCTATCTCCTTCGGGGACAGGGGTATGGCTACACCTTC. Its translation: CSVYLLRGQGYGYTF.

There are many counts of this clonotype. V and J are TRBV20-1 and TRBJ1-2, with D tentatively TRBD1 (6 bases). CDR3 length: 13 residues. CDR1 is DFQATT and CDR2 is SNEGSKA in the germline V gene (reference sequence). V lost 7 bases and J lost 7, with 19 bases in between. This chain's CDR3 is CSVGGGDYSGYTF. The CDR3 bases are TGCAGTGTTGGAGGGGGGGACTATTCTGGCTACACCTTC.

This clonotype occurred many times. This sequence joins TRBV5-4 and TRBJ2-3; D might be TRBD1 or TRBD2, each matching 5 bases. The ends were cut back, 6 bases at V and 0 bases at J, with 14 bases in the middle. CDR3 length: 15 amino acids. CDR1 is SGHNT and CDR2 is YYREEE in the germline V gene (reference sequence). In DNA, the CDR3 is TGTGCCAGCATACGGTTCGGGGCTAGCACAGATACGCAGTATTTT. Translation gives CASIRFGASTDTQYF.

This clonotype was counted at least ten times. The chain has TRBV6-2 or TRBV6-3 and TRBJ1-2; a weak D match, TRBD1 (5 bases). In germline, CDR1 is MNHEY, CDR2 SVGEGT. The V and J ends lost 7 bases and 6 bases respectively, with 21 bases between them. The length of the CDR3 is 15 residues. CDR3 amino acids: CASTPTDTPVDGYTF. The CDR3 region has the DNA TGTGCCAGCACCCCTACGGACACGCCTGTTGATGGCTACACCTTC.

This clonotype was seen repeatedly, ten times or more. J is TRBJ1-6 and V is TRBV7-8; tentative D call: TRBD1 (5 bases). From germline, CDR1 is SGHVS and CDR2 FQNEAQ. V was cut by 1 base and J by 9 bases, with 19 bases left in between. The CDR3 runs 17 residues. The CDR3 DNA is TGTGCCAGCAGCTTAGAGAGTGAGGGGTCAGGCGGTTCACCCCTCCACTTT. Translating gives CASSLESEGSGGSPLHF.

In this sample, this clonotype turned up a few times. The gene calls are TRBV3-1 and TRBJ2-1, with 8 bases fitting TRBD1. The CDR3 runs to 15 residues. Germline assignment: CDR1 LGHDT and CDR2 YNNKEL (reference sequence). Germline trimming cut 2 bases from V and 5 bases from J; bases unmatched to any gene: 5. The CDR3 reads CASSQRQGMHNEQFF. CDR3 coding DNA: TGTGCCAGCAGCCAACGACAGGGGATGCACAATGAGCAGTTCTTC.

Many counts were recorded for this clonotype. The chain couples TRBV6-5 to TRBJ2-1; D not certain. The CDR3 has 15 residues. V was pared by 0 bases and J by 5 bases, with 11 bases between. Germline V gene lookup returns CDR1 MNHEY and CDR2 SVGAGI. CDR3 sequence reads: CASSYSGGFDNEQFF. CDR3 DNA: TGTGCCAGCAGTTACTCTGGCGGTTTCGACAATGAGCAGTTCTTC.

This clonotype was recorded at least ten times. V is TRBV27 and J is TRBJ2-5; D tentatively reads TRBD1 or TRBD2 (6 bases each). This CDR3 region has 17 residues. Germline loops: CDR1 MNHEY, CDR2 SMNVEV (reference sequence). The germline V and J ends were trimmed by 4 bases and 5 bases, with 23 bases remaining between them. The CDR3 sequence: CASSYSIPMGGRETQYF. In DNA, the CDR3 is TGTGCCAGCAGTTACTCCATTCCGATGGGGGGCCGGGAGACCCAGTACTTC.

The chain joins TRBV5-8 to TRBJ2-1, with D unclear. V was shortened by 6 bases and J by 0 bases, with 13 bases between the two germline ends. Germline loops: CDR1 SGHTS, CDR2 YDEGEE. The CDR3 consists of 15 residues. This CDR3 reads CASTRTGSSYNEQFF. In DNA, the CDR3 is TGTGCCAGCACAAGGACGGGCAGCTCCTACAATGAGCAGTTCTTC.

This clonotype was found a few times. V and J are TRBV15 and TRBJ1-5, with no clear D. The CDR3 covers 12 residues. Germline-derived CDR1 and CDR2 are LNHNV and YYDKDF (reference sequence). V gave up 6 bases and J gave up 4 bases, with 7 bases separating them. In DNA form, the CDR3 reads TGTGCCACCAGGGACCCAAATCAGCCCCAGCATTTT. Its translation: CATRDPNQPQHF.

This clonotype was counted at least ten times. The genes are TRBV29-1 and TRBJ1-2, with D tentatively TRBD1 (6 bases). V lost 6 bases to trimming and J lost 5 bases, with 10 bases between them. The CDR3 consists of 11 residues. Germline V gene lookup returns CDR1 SQVTM and CDR2 ANQGSEA. The CDR3 DNA is TGCAGCGTGAAGGACAGTTATGGCTACACCTTC. Protein sequence: CSVKDSYGYTF.

This clonotype has more than one count but fewer than ten. This chain links TRBV20-1 with TRBJ2-1; 10 bases align to TRBD2. The V gene end was trimmed by 0 bases and the J gene end by 7 bases; junction bases not matched to a gene: 12. CDR1 and CDR2 (germline): DFQATT, SNEGSKA (reference sequence). This CDR3 region has 17 residues. The CDR3 here is CSARDFRGAGGRNEQFF. The CDR3, as DNA: TGCAGTGCTAGAGATTTCAGAGGAGCGGGGGGGCGGAATGAGCAGTTCTTC.

This clonotype was found many times. The chain is built from TRBV28 and TRBJ2-7; TRBD1 agrees at 9 bases. Trimming removed 5 bases from V and 5 bases from J; junction bases left unmatched: 7. Germline V gives CDR1 MDHEN, CDR2 SYDVKM. The CDR3 length is 14 residues. The CDR3 here is CASSGGQGPNEQYF. Written as DNA, the CDR3 is TGTGCCAGCAGTGGGGGACAGGGTCCCAACGAGCAGTACTTC. Supplemented by reference TRBV28 and TRBJ2-7, the full variable domain reads DVKVTQSSRYLVKRTGEKVFLECVQDMDHENMFWYRQDPGLGLRLIYFSYDVKMKEKGDIPEGYSVSREKKERFSLILESASTNQTSMYLCASSGGQGPNEQYFGPGTRLTVT.

At least ten counts were recorded for this clonotype. V usage is TRBV5-1 and J usage is TRBJ1-4; possibly TRBD1 for D (5 bases). Germline CDR1 is SGHRS and CDR2 is YFSETQ. Trimming shortened V by 4 bases and J by 2 bases, and 9 bases separated the two germline ends. The CDR3 has 14 amino acids. The CDR3 loop reads CASSPDSTNEKLFF. CDR3 DNA sequence: TGCGCCAGCAGCCCTGACAGCACTAATGAAAAACTGTTTTTT.

The V and J genes are TRBV6-1 and TRBJ2-1; 12 nucleotides match TRBD2. V shed 6 bases and J 0 bases; nucleotides not matched to a gene: 12. CDR1 and CDR2 (germline): MNHNS, SASEGT. The CDR3 consists of 19 residues. CDR3 region: CASSVRLAGEESSYNEQFF. DNA of the CDR3: TGTGCCAGCAGCGTTAGACTAGCGGGGGAGGAGAGCTCCTACAATGAGCAGTTCTTC.

This clonotype was detected a few times. V is TRBV27 and J is TRBJ1-2, with D unclear. Germline CDR1 reads MNHEY; CDR2 reads SMNVEV (reference sequence). The germline V and J ends were trimmed by 0 bases and 4 bases, with 6 bases remaining between them. CDR3 size: 13 residues. As DNA, the CDR3 is TGTGCCAGCAGTTTATCGCCCCGCTATGGCTACACCTTC. Its protein product is CASSLSPRYGYTF.

This CDR3 reads CASRSGGEAYEQYF. As DNA, the CDR3 is TGTGCCAGCAGGAGCGGGGGGGAAGCCTACGAGCAGTACTTC. The chain is built from TRBV7-9 and TRBJ2-7; 10 positions match TRBD2. CDR1 is SEHNR, CDR2 FQNEAQ, per germline (reference sequence). The CDR3 loop spans 14 amino acids. The ends lost 6 bases at V and 2 bases at J; junction bases unmatched: 4.

The gene calls are TRBV28 and TRBJ2-7; 9 bases fit TRBD2. Per germline, CDR1 MDHEN and CDR2 SYDVKM. The CDR3 is 17 amino acids. Germline trimming cut 6 bases from V and 2 bases from J; bases unmatched to any gene: 14. CDR3 protein: CASSLPPSGDDTYEQYF. The DNA of the CDR3 is TGTGCCAGCAGCCTCCCCCCTAGCGGGGACGATACCTACGAGCAGTACTTC.

This clonotype has only a few counts. This chain connects TRBV28 to TRBJ2-1, with a weak D call TRBD2 (6 bases). CDR3 length equals 12 residues. Germline values: CDR1 MDHEN, CDR2 SYDVKM. Trimming shortened V by 8 bases and J by 2 bases, and 7 bases separated the two germline ends. The DNA of the CDR3 is TGTGCCAGCGGGGGGACCTACAATGAGCAGTTCTTC. Translated, it gives CASGGTYNEQFF.

This clonotype has only a few counts. The chain has TRBV5-4 and TRBJ2-5; TRBD1 agrees at 8 bases. With 0 bases clipped from V and 1 base from J, the junction kept 5 bases outside the gene matches. CDR1 and CDR2 from the germline V gene are SGHNT and YYREEE (reference sequence). The CDR3 contains 16 residues. The CDR3 is CASSLAPGQGQETQYF. The CDR3 nucleotides read TGTGCCAGCAGCTTGGCCCCCGGACAGGGCCAAGAGACCCAGTACTTC.

This clonotype was recorded a few times. The chain combines TRBV18 with TRBJ1-6, with D uncertain. The V gene lost 2 bases and the J gene lost 6 bases, with 11 bases spanning the gap. This CDR3 has 15 amino acids. CDR1 is KGHSH, CDR2 LQKENI, per germline. The CDR3 DNA reads as TGTGCCAGCTCACCAAAGTATCCTCCTAATTCACCCCTCCACTTT. Its translation: CASSPKYPPNSPLHF. Complete variable domain (other parts from reference TRBV18 and TRBJ1-6): NAGVMQNPRHLVRRRGQEARLRCSPMKGHSHVYWYRQLPEEGLKFMVYLQKENIIDESGMPKERFSAEFPKEGPSILRIQQVVRGDSAAYFCASSPKYPPNSPLHFGNGTRLTVT.

The sample holds a few counts of this clonotype. The V gene is TRBV4-3, the J gene TRBJ1-4, with D possibly being TRBD1 (5 bases). CDR1 is LGHNA and CDR2 is YSLEER in the germline V gene. Trimming removed 5 bases from V and 6 bases from J, with 19 bases in between. The CDR3 consists of 16 residues. The CDR3 loop is CASSFGVGEGHEKLFF. Here the CDR3 DNA reads TGCGCCAGCAGCTTCGGGGTTGGGGAGGGGCATGAAAAACTGTTTTTT.

Written as DNA, the CDR3 is TGTGCCAGCAGTTTTGGACAGGGGAGTGTCGCCGGGGAGCTGTTTTTT. Its translation is CASSFGQGSVAGELFF. The J gene is TRBJ2-2, the V gene TRBV6-2 or TRBV6-3; the match to TRBD1 covers 9 bases. V lost 4 bases and J lost 6; bases outside the gene matches: 9. CDR3 length: 16 residues. Germline V gene lookup returns CDR1 MNHEY and CDR2 SVGEGT.

This clonotype was seen ten or more times. This sequence joins TRBV10-2 and TRBJ1-2; D is unclear. The CDR3 has 13 residues. Germline-derived CDR1 and CDR2 are WSHSY and SAAADI. V shed 0 bases and J shed 3 bases, with 5 bases lying between them. CDR3 in DNA: TGCGCCAGCAGTGAGTCTACATACTATGGCTACACCTTC. It yields the protein CASSESTYYGYTF.

This clonotype has at least ten counts. V and J are TRBV5-6 and TRBJ1-5; 9 bases fit TRBD1. V lost 3 bases to trimming and J lost 2 bases; unmatched junction nucleotides: 3. This CDR3 is built from 15 residues. Per the germline V gene, CDR1 is SGHDT and CDR2 is YYEEEE. The CDR3 sequence: CASSYTGGGNQPQHF. In DNA form, the CDR3 reads TGTGCCAGCAGCTACACAGGGGGCGGCAATCAGCCCCAGCATTTT.

This clonotype was picked up many times. This chain uses TRBV6-5 with TRBJ2-7; D is perhaps TRBD1 (6 bases). The germline V gene has CDR1 MNHEY and CDR2 SVGAGI. This CDR3 has 14 amino acids. The V and J ends lost 0 bases and 7 bases respectively, with 13 bases between them. The CDR3, as DNA: TGTGCCAGCAGTTACTCTTCACAGGGAAGGGAGCAGTACTTC. This sequence encodes CASSYSSQGREQYF.

Only a few counts were recorded for this clonotype. This chain links TRBV4-1 with TRBJ1-1; 8 positions match TRBD1. Germline lookup yields CDR1 MGHRA and CDR2 YSYEKL. Trimming at V came to 0 bases and at J to 5 bases, leaving 2 bases not matched to a gene. This CDR3 is built from 14 residues. This CDR3 is CASSQEGQGTEAFF. The CDR3 nucleotides are TGCGCCAGCAGCCAAGAAGGACAGGGAACTGAAGCTTTCTTT.

The sample holds many counts of this clonotype. CDR3 amino acids: CSARRQGASGYTF. CDR3 DNA: TGCAGTGCCCGGCGGCAGGGGGCGTCGGGCTACACCTTC. This chain uses TRBV20-1 with TRBJ1-2; 8 bases match TRBD1. V lost 6 bases, J lost 8 bases, and 11 bases stayed unmatched. This CDR3 region has 13 residues. The germline V gene encodes CDR1 DFQATT and CDR2 SNEGSKA (reference sequence).

This chain uses TRBV6-1 with TRBJ1-1; 9 bases align to TRBD1. J lost 11 bases, V lost 5 bases, and 15 bases had no gene match. Germline CDR1 and CDR2: MNHNS and SASEGT. The CDR3 contains 15 residues. The CDR3 loop is CASSRPGQGILKAFF. The CDR3 region has the DNA TGTGCCAGCAGTAGGCCGGGACAGGGAATCTTAAAGGCTTTCTTT.